This TCR beta chain emerged from a study of T cells in localized non-small cell lung cancer. Findings of the study overall: Uninvolved adjacent lung had more T cell clonality than any other tissue, topping tumor.

Nonneoplastic adjacent lung devoid of atypia was obtained no less than 2 cm from the tumor margin. The germline CDR1 and CDR2 sequences are SGHDN and FVKESK. The length of the CDR3 is 15 residues. With 3 bases clipped from V and 5 bases from J, the junction kept 6 bases outside the gene matches. This clone is large in the sample. Its target is unknown. Here immunoSEQ multiplex PCR was the method, and the copy in TCRdb shows in-frame clones only, minus some. The data contain roughly 1,700 clones, around a quarter of them singletons. This chain connects TRBV14 to TRBJ2-3; 9 bases match TRBD1. The material was normal lung tissue next to the tumor, obtained before any cancer treatment. The sequence was collected from a female donor older than 55 with stage II squamous cell lung carcinoma. The CDR3 DNA follows: TGTGCCAGCAGCCACCTTACAGGGGGCAGAGATACGCAGTATTTT. Protein product: CASSHLTGGRDTQYF.